Following are 26 T cell receptor beta chains from one sample sequenced in a study of shared clonotypes between healthy human individuals. Libraries were prepared by immunoSEQ multiplex PCR; TCRdb keeps only in-frame clonotypes and omits some of them. The table has 2 million to 3 million clones, 85% to 95% seen once; the top ten hold under 0.15%. Input material: naive CD4+ T cells sorted from blood. As for subset: CD45RA+ positively selected. The receptors originated from a man between 18 and 35 years old in good health.

The rearrangement uses TRBV5-1 and TRBJ2-7, with 7 bases aligning to TRBD2. J gave up 2 bases and V 5 bases, and 7 bases lay outside the gene matches. Germline CDR1 SGHRS, CDR2 YFSETQ. There are 14 residues in the CDR3. The DNA of the CDR3 is TGCGCCAGCAGTCGGGGGGACCCAACCTACGAGCAGTACTTC. Protein sequence: CASSRGDPTYEQYF.

This clone was detected only once. The same CDR3 also results from other DNA sequences found in this sample. CDR3 in amino acids: CASSSTSGRNEQFF. The CDR3 coding sequence is TGTGCCAGTAGTTCCACTAGCGGGAGAAATGAGCAGTTCTTC. V is TRBV19 and J is TRBJ2-1, with TRBD2 identical over 11 bases. V was clipped by 5 bases and J by 7 bases; unmatched bases: 4. This CDR3 spans 14 amino acids. The V gene's germline CDR1 is LNHDA and CDR2 SQIVND (reference sequence).

This clone was detected once. The CDR3 region is CASRVRNTGELFF. The CDR3, as DNA: TGCGCCAGCAGAGTCAGGAACACCGGGGAGCTGTTTTTT. The chain combines TRBV5-1 with TRBJ2-2; D remains ambiguous. With 5 bases removed from V and 1 base from J, the gap between germline ends came to 6 bases. CDR1 and CDR2 (germline): SGHRS, YFSETQ. The CDR3 is 13 amino acids.

This chain joins TRBV4-1 and TRBJ1-3; 7 nucleotides match TRBD1. Trimming cost V 5 bases and J 4 bases; bases outside gene matches: 11. Germline-derived CDR1 and CDR2 are MGHRA and YSYEKL. The CDR3 has 16 amino acids. This CDR3 reads CASSRNRGYLGNTIYF. The CDR3, as DNA: TGCGCCAGCAGCAGGAACAGGGGATATTTAGGAAACACCATATATTTT.

The chain recombines TRBV5-1 with TRBJ1-2; 7 bases are shared with TRBD1. Unmatched junction bases numbered 4, after V lost 0 bases and J lost 2 bases. The CDR3 is 15 residues long. Looked up from germline, CDR1 is SGHRS and CDR2 is YFSETQ. The CDR3, as DNA: TGCGCCAGCAGCTTGGGGGGGACAGAGAACTATGGCTACACCTTC. Its protein product is CASSLGGTENYGYTF. The full variable domain, rest sourced from reference TRBV5-1 and TRBJ1-2, is KAGVTQTPRYLIKTRGQQVTLSCSPISGHRSVSWYQQTPGQGLQFLFEYFSETQRNKGNFPGRFSGRQFSNSRSEMNVSTLELGDSALYLCASSLGGTENYGYTFGSGTRLTVV.

This clone was detected only once. The J gene is TRBJ1-2, the V gene TRBV9; TRBD1 matches 8 bases. The CDR3 sequence is 16 residues long. V trimming: 3 bases; J trimming: 0 bases; junction bases outside the gene matches: 7. Germline CDR1 and CDR2: SGDLS and YYNGEE. This chain's CDR3 is CASSETTGGPNYGYTF. The CDR3 coding sequence is TGTGCCAGCAGCGAGACAACAGGGGGACCTAACTATGGCTACACCTTC.

V and J are TRBV4-1 and TRBJ1-2; no reliable D call. The germline V gene encodes CDR1 MGHRA and CDR2 YSYEKL. The CDR3 is made up of 14 amino acids. With 0 bases removed from V and 7 bases from J, the gap between germline ends came to 12 bases. For the CDR3, the DNA is TGCGCCAGCAGCCAAGAAATGGGTCTAGGTGGCTACACCTTC. This sequence encodes CASSQEMGLGGYTF.

This chain uses TRBV27 with TRBJ1-5, with 8 bases fitting TRBD1. This CDR3 spans 15 amino acids. V lost 10 bases to trimming and J lost 3 bases; unmatched junction nucleotides: 11. Per germline, CDR1 MNHEY and CDR2 SMNVEV (reference sequence). The CDR3 DNA reads TGTGCCACCCTCCCAGGGGGCGGTATCAATCAGCCCCAGCATTTT. Residues: CATLPGGGINQPQHF.

Regarding this clone: At the DNA level, this CDR3 is encoded by other sequences in the same sample as well. The chain combines TRBV11-2 with TRBJ2-7; TRBD2 aligns across 8 bases. Germline V gives CDR1 SGHAT, CDR2 FQNNGV. Unmatched junction bases numbered 3, after V lost 1 base and J lost 4 bases. The CDR3 length is 14 residues. CDR3 amino acids: CASSLAGGPYEQYF. The DNA for the CDR3 is TGTGCCAGCAGCTTAGCGGGAGGGCCATACGAGCAGTACTTC. Full variable domain (outside the CDR3, taken from reference TRBV11-2 and TRBJ2-7): EAGVAQSPRYKIIEKRQSVAFWCNPISGHATLYWYQQILGQGPKLLIQFQNNGVVDDSQLPKDRFSAERLKGVDSTLKIQPAKLEDSAVYLCASSLAGGPYEQYFGPGTRLTVT.

The chain combines TRBV10-2 with TRBJ2-3; no reliable D call. The V gene's germline CDR1 is WSHSY and CDR2 SAAADI. Trimming stripped 4 bases from V and 5 bases from J, with 19 bases between. CDR3 size: 16 residues. CDR3: CASSGSVGYPLDTQYF. CDR3 sequence (DNA): TGCGCCAGCAGTGGATCCGTTGGATACCCCCTAGATACGCAGTATTTT.

In this sample, this clone turned up once. This chain uses TRBV28 with TRBJ1-6; a weak D match, TRBD1 (6 bases). Germline V gene lookup returns CDR1 MDHEN and CDR2 SYDVKM. V dropped 1 base and J dropped 6 bases, with 16 bases sitting between them. The CDR3 spans 17 residues. The CDR3 sequence: CASSLFGGRTGNSPLHF. CDR3 bases: TGTGCCAGCAGTTTATTTGGGGGGCGAACGGGTAATTCACCCCTCCACTTT.

This clone was counted between two and nine times. The chain recombines TRBV29-1 with TRBJ1-1, with D perhaps TRBD1 (5 bases). Germline V lookup: CDR1 SQVTM, CDR2 ANQGSEA. Trimming took 4 bases from V and 3 from J, leaving 9 bases between them. This CDR3 is built from 12 residues. The CDR3 loop is CSVAWGDTEAFF. CDR3 in DNA: TGCAGCGTTGCTTGGGGGGACACTGAAGCTTTCTTT.

The CDR3 DNA follows: TGTGCCAGCAGCCAGACAGGCTTCTTGAATTCACCCCTCCACTTT. It yields the protein CASSQTGFLNSPLHF. The chain uses TRBV6-5 and TRBJ1-6; possible D gene TRBD1, 6 bases. V gave up 6 bases and J gave up 7 bases, with 16 bases separating them. This CDR3 has 15 residues. The germline gives CDR1 MNHEY, CDR2 SVGAGI.

V is TRBV5-4 and J is TRBJ1-4; 8 positions match TRBD1. CDR1 and CDR2 (germline): SGHNT, YYREEE (reference sequence). V shed 1 base and J 4 bases; nucleotides not matched to a gene: 3. This CDR3 is built from 15 residues. The CDR3 reads CASSLHRGFNEKLFF. CDR3 sequence (DNA): TGTGCCAGCAGCTTGCACAGGGGGTTTAATGAAAAACTGTTTTTT. Drawing the rest from reference TRBV5-4 and TRBJ1-4, the complete variable domain is ETGVTQSPTHLIKTRGQQVTLRCSSQSGHNTVSWYQQALGQGPQFIFQYYREEENGRGNFPPRFSGLQFPNYSSELNVNALELDDSALYLCASSLHRGFNEKLFFGSGTQLSVL.

V gene TRBV27 combines with J gene TRBJ2-7; perhaps TRBD1 as D (6 bases). This CDR3 has 15 amino acids. Germline V lookup: CDR1 MNHEY, CDR2 SMNVEV (reference sequence). The V end lost 8 bases, the J end lost 1 base, and 18 bases lay between the germline ends. The CDR3 DNA is TGTGCCAGCCCATTCTCCGAGGGGGTTTCCTACGAGCAGTACTTC. Its protein product is CASPFSEGVSYEQYF.

Only a few counts were recorded for this clone. The chain recombines TRBV5-1 with TRBJ2-7; D not certain. Trimming stripped 5 bases from V and 4 bases from J, with 16 bases between. The CDR3 length is 14 residues. CDR1 is SGHRS, CDR2 YFSETQ, per germline. The CDR3 DNA reads TGCGCCAGCAGTGCGACGGGTTCTGGGTACGAGCAGTACTTC. Translating gives CASSATGSGYEQYF.

The chain couples TRBV30 to TRBJ1-4, with D perhaps matching TRBD1 (5 bases). The CDR3 loop spans 14 amino acids. Germline CDR1 GTSNPN, CDR2 SVGIG (reference sequence). With 2 bases removed from V and 7 bases from J, the gap between germline ends came to 14 bases. CDR3 coding DNA: TGTGCCTGGAGTAGGGCGCCTGGGGGTGAAAAACTGTTTTTT. Amino acids: CAWSRAPGGEKLFF.

Only one count was recorded for this clone. The J gene is TRBJ2-1, the V gene TRBV11-3; D may be TRBD1 or TRBD2 (5 bases each). Germline V CDR1 and CDR2: SGHNT, YENEEA. V lost 5 bases and J 7 bases, leaving 18 bases between the germline ends. The CDR3 length is 15 residues. CDR3 DNA: TGTGCCAGCAGCCCACAAGGTGGGACGAGTAATGAGCAGTTCTTC. Translating it yields CASSPQGGTSNEQFF.

The chain has TRBV9 and TRBJ2-5; D is ambiguous. This CDR3 comprises 15 residues. Trimming shortened V by 0 bases and J by 2 bases, and 11 bases separated the two germline ends. Germline CDR1 and CDR2: SGDLS and YYNGEE. CDR3 sequence: CASSVAARQQETQYF. CDR3 DNA sequence: TGTGCCAGCAGCGTAGCAGCACGGCAGCAAGAGACCCAGTACTTC.

This clone was detected a few times. The chain has TRBV20-1 and TRBJ1-3; unclear D gene. Germline CDR1 is DFQATT and CDR2 is SNEGSKA (reference sequence). CDR3 length: 10 residues. V was cut by 3 bases and J by 3 bases, with 0 bases left in between. The CDR3 region is CSASGNTIYF. In nucleotides, the CDR3 is TGCAGTGCTAGTGGAAACACCATATATTTT.

Regarding this clone: Other DNA sequences in this specimen translate into the identical CDR3. This rearrangement joins TRBV30 to TRBJ1-5, with a possible D match to TRBD1 (6 bases). The CDR3 is made up of 13 amino acids. Germline CDR1 reads GTSNPN; CDR2 reads SVGIG (reference sequence). The ends were cut back, 1 base at V and 5 bases at J, with 9 bases in the middle. The CDR3 bases are TGTGCCTGGAGTGCACAGGGCGATCAGCCCCAGCATTTT. Protein product: CAWSAQGDQPQHF.

A single count supports this clone. The chain recombines TRBV9 with TRBJ2-1, with 9 bases fitting TRBD1. The CDR3 spans 19 residues. J was trimmed by 2 bases and V by 0 bases; bases with no gene match: 12. Germline V gene sequence: CDR1 SGDLS, CDR2 YYNGEE. As DNA, the CDR3 is TGTGCCAGCAGCGTAGAGAGATCCTATAGGACAGGGGCCTACAATGAGCAGTTCTTC. Amino acid sequence: CASSVERSYRTGAYNEQFF.

V is TRBV27 and J is TRBJ2-6; a weak D match, TRBD1 (6 bases). Trimming removed 2 bases at V and 4 bases at J, with 12 bases between. Germline-derived CDR1 and CDR2 are MNHEY and SMNVEV (reference sequence). This CDR3 is 16 amino acids long. CDR3 DNA: TGTGCCAGCAGTTTAACACAGGGAAGAGGGGCCAACGTCCTGACTTTC. Translating gives CASSLTQGRGANVLTF.

This chain connects TRBV6-6 to TRBJ1-1; a possible D gene is TRBD1 (6 bases). The CDR3 length is 15 residues. V was shortened by 0 bases and J by 4 bases, with 12 bases between the two germline ends. From germline, CDR1 is MNHNY and CDR2 SVGAGI (reference sequence). The CDR3 bases are TGTGCCAGCAGTTACTCGAACCAGGGGAGCACTGAAGCTTTCTTT. Translating gives CASSYSNQGSTEAFF.

The chain has TRBV10-3 and TRBJ2-3; D gene unclear. The CDR3 contains 15 residues. Germline loops: CDR1 ENHRY, CDR2 SYGVKD. V was shortened by 5 bases and J by 1 base, with 13 bases between the two germline ends. The CDR3 DNA is TGTGCCATCAGTCCTAGTAGGATTGGCACAGATACGCAGTATTTT. It specifies CAISPSRIGTDTQYF.

CDR3 sequence: CASSQAERDPFTAETQYF. In DNA form, the CDR3 reads TGCGCCAGCAGTCAGGCAGAGCGGGACCCATTCACGGCGGAGACCCAGTACTTC. The rearrangement uses TRBV23-1 and TRBJ2-5; 7 nucleotides match TRBD2. TRBV23-1 is recorded as an ORF, its role being uncertain. The CDR3 extends over 18 amino acids. The junction had 18 bases not matched to a gene; V was cut back by 3 bases and J by 5 bases.